The rows below give T cell receptor beta chains drawn from one sample of a study of cytomegalovirus exposure and HLA in healthy donors. Generated by immunoSEQ multiplex PCR, the TCRdb table keeps only in-frame clones and is missing some. The sample contains 160,000 or so clones, roughly 86% of which appear only once. Input material: PBMCs. The source of these receptors is a man younger than 30 in good health and CMV-seropositive. Both conserved end residues are part of each CDR3. D genes are given only for firm matches. Only part of the rows carry a size: once, few, many, or a class if the clone is expanded.

abundance: NA
v_gene: TRBV29-1
d_gene: TRBD1
j_gene: TRBJ2-5
CDR3aa: CSVDRQGAGETQYF
CDR3nt: TGCAGCGTTGATCGACAGGGGGCGGGAGAGACCCAGTACTTC

abundance: NA
v_gene: TRBV15
d_gene: NA
j_gene: TRBJ1-1
CDR3aa: CATSPDFNGNTEAFF
CDR3nt: TGTGCCACCAGTCCGGACTTCAACGGGAACACTGAAGCTTTCTTT

abundance: few
v_gene: TRBV19
d_gene: NA
j_gene: TRBJ1-6
CDR3aa: CASSMGGTAPLHF
CDR3nt: TGTGCCAGTAGTATGGGGGGTACCGCACCCCTCCACTTT

abundance: NA
v_gene: TRBV4-1
d_gene: TRBD2
j_gene: TRBJ2-3
CDR3aa: CASSQTQLAGVTSTDTQYF
CDR3nt: TGCGCCAGCAGCCAAACTCAACTAGCGGGAGTTACTAGCACAGATACGCAGTATTTT

abundance: NA
v_gene: TRBV6-5
d_gene: TRBD2
j_gene: TRBJ2-7
CDR3aa: CASSYSTSGTYEQYF
CDR3nt: TGTGCCAGCAGTTACTCAACTAGCGGGACTTACGAGCAGTACTTC

abundance: NA
v_gene: TRBV4-3
d_gene: NA
j_gene: TRBJ2-3
CDR3aa: CASSLRGGGGPNTDTQYF
CDR3nt: TGCGCCAGCAGCCTCAGAGGGGGCGGGGGGCCGAACACAGATACGCAGTATTTT

abundance: NA
v_gene: TRBV6-1
d_gene: NA
j_gene: TRBJ2-7
CDR3aa: CASSNEGTGSYEQYF
CDR3nt: TGTGCCAGCAGTAATGAGGGGACTGGTTCCTACGAGCAGTACTTC

abundance: NA
v_gene: TRBV10-3
d_gene: NA
j_gene: TRBJ1-1
CDR3aa: CAISESPGMNTEAFF
CDR3nt: TGTGCCATCAGTGAGTCCCCGGGGATGAACACTGAAGCTTTCTTT

abundance: NA
v_gene: TRBV7-2
d_gene: NA
j_gene: TRBJ1-2
CDR3aa: CASRGGGRGTRYTF
CDR3nt: TGTGCCAGCAGGGGCGGGGGACGGGGTACTCGCTACACCTTC

abundance: NA
v_gene: TRBV7-9
d_gene: NA
j_gene: TRBJ2-7
CDR3aa: CASSMLQRGEQYF
CDR3nt: TGTGCCAGCAGCATGCTTCAGCGAGGCGAGCAGTACTTC

abundance: NA
v_gene: TRBV28
d_gene: TRBD1
j_gene: TRBJ2-1
CDR3aa: CASTEGTGGRNEQFF
CDR3nt: TGTGCCAGTACGGAGGGGACAGGGGGGCGGAATGAGCAGTTCTTC

abundance: NA
v_gene: TRBV27
d_gene: NA
j_gene: TRBJ2-7
CDR3aa: CASSSGWEPYEQYF
CDR3nt: TGTGCCAGCAGTTCCGGGTGGGAGCCCTACGAGCAGTACTTC

abundance: NA
v_gene: TRBV7-9
d_gene: TRBD2
j_gene: TRBJ2-7
CDR3aa: CASSLSPGSGRYEQYF
CDR3nt: TGTGCCAGCAGCTTATCCCCAGGGAGCGGGAGGTACGAGCAGTACTTC

abundance: few
v_gene: TRBV18
d_gene: TRBD1
j_gene: TRBJ1-6
CDR3aa: CASSGQPNSPLHF
CDR3nt: TGTGCCAGCTCGGGACAGCCTAATTCACCCCTCCACTTT

abundance: NA
v_gene: TRBV11-2
d_gene: NA
j_gene: TRBJ2-1
CDR3aa: CASSTDRGTPSPFF
CDR3nt: TGTGCCAGCAGCACGGACAGAGGAACGCCATCCCCGTTCTTC

abundance: NA
v_gene: TRBV7-2
d_gene: NA
j_gene: TRBJ2-7
CDR3aa: CASSLDGPRRGEQYF
CDR3nt: TGTGCCAGCAGCTTAGACGGACCTAGACGGGGGGAGCAGTACTTC

abundance: NA
v_gene: TRBV5-4
d_gene: TRBD1
j_gene: TRBJ1-4
CDR3aa: CASTSDRVGEKLFF
CDR3nt: TGTGCCAGCACCTCGGACAGGGTTGGGGAAAAACTGTTTTTT

abundance: NA
v_gene: TRBV4-1
d_gene: NA
j_gene: TRBJ2-1
CDR3aa: CASSHPSVEGTEQFF
CDR3nt: TGCGCCAGCAGCCACCCCAGTGTTGAGGGTACTGAGCAGTTCTTC

abundance: NA
v_gene: TRBV2
d_gene: TRBD1
j_gene: TRBJ1-4
CDR3aa: CASLTGQGATNEKLFF
CDR3nt: TGTGCCAGCCTAACCGGACAGGGGGCGACTAATGAAAAACTGTTTTTT

abundance: NA
v_gene: TRBV4-2
d_gene: NA
j_gene: TRBJ2-3
CDR3aa: CASSQDGATQYF
CDR3nt: TGTGCCAGCAGCCAAGACGGAGCCACGCAGTATTTT

abundance: NA
v_gene: TRBV19
d_gene: NA
j_gene: TRBJ1-2
CDR3aa: CASSSTGDLDF
CDR3nt: TGTGCCAGTAGTTCCACGGGGGACTTGGACTTC

abundance: NA
v_gene: TRBV9
d_gene: NA
j_gene: TRBJ2-7
CDR3aa: CASSAGGDRVYEQYF
CDR3nt: TGTGCCAGCAGCGCCGGGGGGGACAGGGTCTACGAGCAGTACTTC

abundance: few
v_gene: TRBV9
d_gene: NA
j_gene: TRBJ1-2
CDR3aa: CASSVPGQRGYTF
CDR3nt: TGTGCCAGCAGCGTCCCGGGACAAAGGGGCTACACCTTC

abundance: NA
v_gene: TRBV5-1
d_gene: TRBD2
j_gene: TRBJ2-1
CDR3aa: CASSLRPSGGARYNEQFF
CDR3nt: TGCGCCAGCAGCTTGCGGCCTAGCGGGGGGGCCAGGTACAATGAGCAGTTCTTC

abundance: NA
v_gene: TRBV14
d_gene: TRBD2
j_gene: TRBJ2-3
CDR3aa: CASSPRGLALDTQYF
CDR3nt: TGTGCCAGCAGCCCCAGAGGACTAGCTCTGGATACGCAGTATTTT

abundance: NA
v_gene: TRBV7-9
d_gene: NA
j_gene: TRBJ1-1
CDR3aa: CASRTELNTEAFF
CDR3nt: TGTGCCAGCAGAACAGAATTGAACACTGAAGCTTTCTTT

abundance: NA
v_gene: TRBV4-3
d_gene: NA
j_gene: TRBJ2-7
CDR3aa: CASSQDRREQYF
CDR3nt: TGCGCCAGCAGCCAAGATCGTCGCGAGCAGTACTTC

abundance: NA
v_gene: TRBV4-2
d_gene: NA
j_gene: TRBJ2-7
CDR3aa: CASSQAPAGLREQYF
CDR3nt: TGTGCCAGCAGCCAAGCCCCCGCAGGGTTGAGAGAGCAGTACTTC

abundance: NA
v_gene: TRBV7-2
d_gene: TRBD2
j_gene: TRBJ2-3
CDR3aa: CASSPTQRGTITDTQYF
CDR3nt: TGTGCCAGCAGCCCGACCCAGCGGGGCACGATCACAGATACGCAGTATTTT

abundance: NA
v_gene: TRBV5-1
d_gene: TRBD1
j_gene: TRBJ2-3
CDR3aa: CASSHRQGRSDTQYF
CDR3nt: TGCGCCAGCAGCCATCGACAGGGAAGGTCAGATACGCAGTATTTT

abundance: once
v_gene: TRBV5-1
d_gene: NA
j_gene: TRBJ2-2
CDR3aa: CASSLGRGNTGELFF
CDR3nt: TGCGCCAGCAGCTTGGGCAGGGGTAACACCGGGGAGCTGTTTTTT

abundance: NA
v_gene: TRBV6-6
d_gene: NA
j_gene: TRBJ1-5
CDR3aa: CASSSFEAVPHF
CDR3nt: TGTGCCAGCAGTTCTTTTGAGGCGGTGCCGCATTTT

abundance: NA
v_gene: TRBV27
d_gene: NA
j_gene: TRBJ2-1
CDR3aa: CASSLNSYNEQFF
CDR3nt: TGTGCCAGCAGTTTAAACAGCTACAATGAGCAGTTCTTC